These 2 T cell receptor beta chains were all obtained from the same sample, sequenced in a study of CD8 T cells in ankylosing spondylitis. TCRdb itself ran the 5' RACE reads through MiXCR, one entry per CDR3 protein. This sample carries roughly 160,000 distinct CDR3 sequences, more than 9% of them seen once, and the ten largest clones take roughly 28%. Sequencing input: blood, either unsorted or a sorted T cell fraction (not recorded which). The receptors come from a male donor with ankylosing spondylitis or in good health (not recorded which).

This clonotype was recorded at least ten times. This chain uses TRBV12-3 or TRBV12-4 with TRBJ2-5; D is ambiguous. Trimming stripped 6 bases from V and 2 bases from J, with 4 bases between. The CDR3 sequence is 11 residues long. CDR3 loop: CASRGQETQYF. Here the CDR3 DNA reads TGTGCCAGCAGGGGACAAGAGACCCAGTACTTC.

The sample holds many counts of this clonotype. The J gene is TRBJ1-5, the V gene TRBV28, with D unclear. The germline gives CDR1 MDHEN, CDR2 SYDVKM. Trimming shortened V by 1 base and J by 7 bases, and 17 bases separated the two germline ends. The CDR3 has 16 residues. CDR3 sequence reads: CASSLLRGGRSQPQHF. CDR3 nucleotides: TGTGCCAGCAGTTTATTGCGAGGTGGGAGATCCCAGCCCCAGCATTTT.